The 29 T cell receptor beta chains reported below all come from one sample, sequenced in a study of CD8+CD57+ T cells in acquired aplastic anemia. Sequencing involved patients with CD8+CD57+ cell expansion previously shown by flow cytometry. The study profiled TCR beta VDJ and CDR3 using genomic DNA as template. TCRdb ran MiXCR on the reads and lists one entry per CDR3 protein. The sample carries about 180,000 distinct CDR3 sequences, around half recorded once. What was sequenced was sorted CD4+, CD8+, or CD8+CD57+ T cells (not recorded which) from PBMCs. The receptor set was obtained from a human donor with aplastic anemia.

The table lists this clonotype with a count of one. V usage is TRBV24-1 and J usage is TRBJ2-1, with D perhaps given as TRBD1 or TRBD2 (5 bases each). The CDR3 is 15 amino acids. Trimming took 1 base from V and 9 from J, leaving 15 bases between them. CDR1 is KGHDR, CDR2 SFDVKD, per germline. DNA for the CDR3: TGTGCCACCAGTGATTTTCAATCGGGACGGGGTGAGCAGTTCTTC. Amino acid sequence: CATSDFQSGRGEQFF.

Worth noting for this clonotype: Compared with germline, one end of the junction differs, possibly owing to a read error. This chain joins TRBV15 and TRBJ2-1, with D maybe TRBD1 (6 bases). CDR3 length: 16 residues. Germline CDR1 is LNHNV and CDR2 is YYDKDF (reference sequence). CDR3 residues: CATSSPDRFHYNGQFF. The DNA of the CDR3 is TGTGCCACCAGCAGCCCGGACAGATTCCACTACAATGGGCAGTTCTTC.

This clonotype was detected many times. The rearrangement uses TRBV5-1 and TRBJ2-5; the D call may be TRBD1 or TRBD2 (5 bases each). V gave up 7 bases and J gave up 2 bases, with 15 bases separating them. This CDR3 spans 14 amino acids. Per the germline V gene, CDR1 is SGHRS and CDR2 is YFSETQ. This CDR3 reads CASFRSGTQETQYF. CDR3 coding DNA: TGCGCCAGCTTCCGCTCCGGGACGCAAGAGACCCAGTACTTC.

The genes are TRBV18 and TRBJ2-3; 10 bases are shared with TRBD1. V was clipped by 6 bases and J by 3 bases; unmatched bases: 6. CDR1 is KGHSH and CDR2 is LQKENI in the germline V gene. The CDR3 sequence is 15 residues long. The CDR3: CASSPGQGVTDTQYF. CDR3 DNA: TGTGCCAGCTCGCCTGGACAGGGGGTGACAGATACGCAGTATTTT.

This sequence joins TRBV6-5 and TRBJ1-6, with D possibly being TRBD1 (5 bases). The CDR3 spans 16 residues. In germline, CDR1 is MNHEY, CDR2 SVGAGI. Trimming cost V 2 bases and J 6 bases, with 14 bases left between them. The CDR3 reads CASSYPPGRGNSPLHF. CDR3 DNA: TGTGCCAGCAGTTACCCACCAGGGCGCGGTAATTCACCCCTCCACTTT.

This clonotype was detected only a few times. Mismatch with germline at one junction end may stem from a read error. The chain combines TRBV12-3 or TRBV12-4 with TRBJ2-7; 7 nucleotides line up with TRBD2. CDR3 length equals 12 residues. The CDR3, as DNA: TGTGCCAGCAGCTTAGCCGGGAGGGAGCAGTACTTC. Translation gives CASSLAGREQYF.

V gene TRBV18 combines with J gene TRBJ2-7; 8 bases match TRBD1. The length of the CDR3 is 15 residues. The ends lost 3 bases at V and 0 bases at J; junction bases unmatched: 4. Germline V gene data show CDR1 as KGHSH and CDR2 as LQKENI. The CDR3 spells CASSPSDRASYEQYF. CDR3 bases: TGTGCCAGCTCACCCTCGGACAGGGCCTCCTACGAGCAGTACTTC.

Comments on this clonotype: This may stem from a read error, because a much larger clone lies one nucleotide away. The V call is TRBV2, the J call TRBJ2-1; TRBD2 might be the D (6 bases). V lost 6 bases and J lost 0, with 9 bases in between. CDR1 and CDR2 (germline): SNHLY, FYNNEI. The CDR3 runs 14 residues. The CDR3: CASSDGGSYNEQFF. As DNA, the CDR3 is TGTGCCAGCAGCGACGGGGGCTCCTACAATGAGCAGTTCTTC.

This clonotype was seen repeatedly, ten times or more. The V gene is TRBV19, the J gene TRBJ1-5; no reliable D call. Germline assignment: CDR1 LNHDA and CDR2 SQIVND (reference sequence). This CDR3 spans 13 amino acids. V lost 5 bases, J lost 2 bases, and 7 bases lay in between. The CDR3 here is CASSSRGNQPQHF. The CDR3 coding sequence is TGTGCCAGTAGTTCTAGAGGCAATCAGCCCCAGCATTTT.

The rearrangement joins TRBV24-1 to TRBJ2-5; D ambiguous. CDR1 is KGHDR and CDR2 is SFDVKD in the germline V gene. The CDR3 is made up of 12 amino acids. Trimming took off 3 bases at V and 8 bases at J, with 9 bases between the two ends. The CDR3 loop is CATSDQARTQYF. In DNA, the CDR3 is TGTGCCACCAGTGATCAGGCGAGAACCCAGTACTTC.

Comment on this clonotype: The junction departs from the called germline gene at one end, perhaps through a read error. The chain combines TRBV24-1 with TRBJ1-4; D not certain. The CDR3 totals 15 residues. Germline-derived CDR1 and CDR2 are KGHDR and SFDVKD. The CDR3 bases are TGTGCCACCAGCGGCGGACGTCGGCAGGATGAAAAACTGTCTTTT. It encodes CATSGGRRQDEKLSF.

This clonotype occurred a few times. The chain combines TRBV12-5 with TRBJ2-3, with 14 bases fitting TRBD2. The CDR3 runs to 18 residues. The J segment lost 6 bases and the V segment lost 1 base, leaving 9 bases of the junction unmatched. CDR1 and CDR2 from the germline V gene are LGHNT and FRNRAP. The CDR3, as DNA: TGTGCTAGTGGTTTGGACCAGACTAGCGGGGGGGCGACGGATACGCAGTATTTT. It codes for CASGLDQTSGGATDTQYF.

This clonotype was observed a few times. The chain is built from TRBV5-4 and TRBJ2-3, with 8 bases aligning to TRBD1. There are 17 residues in the CDR3. CDR1 SGHNT and CDR2 YYREEE come from the germline V gene (reference sequence). The junction had 12 bases not matched to a gene; V was cut back by 4 bases and J by 2 bases. CDR3 sequence: CASSQRTGPYLTDTQYF. The DNA of the CDR3 is TGTGCCAGCAGCCAACGGACAGGGCCCTACCTCACAGATACGCAGTATTTT.

This clonotype showed up many times. V and J are TRBV6-1 and TRBJ1-5; the match to TRBD1 covers 8 bases. This CDR3 is 18 amino acids long. Germline loops: CDR1 MNHNS, CDR2 SASEGT. J lost 1 base, V lost 3 bases, and 11 bases had no gene match. CDR3 bases: TGTGCCAGCAGTGACCGACAGGGGAGTAGGAGGAGCAATCAGCCCCAGCATTTT. Its protein is CASSDRQGSRRSNQPQHF.

V and J are TRBV2 and TRBJ1-5, with 7 positions matching TRBD1. This CDR3 has 13 amino acids. Germline V lookup: CDR1 SNHLY, CDR2 FYNNEI. V shed 6 bases and J 4 bases; nucleotides not matched to a gene: 3. CDR3 region: CASRGTVNQPQHF. The CDR3 coding sequence is TGTGCCAGCAGAGGGACAGTAAATCAGCCCCAGCATTTT.

The table lists this clonotype with a count of one. Germline is not matched at one junction end, which may reflect a read error. The chain combines TRBV19 with TRBJ1-6; D remains ambiguous. CDR3 length: 14 amino acids. Germline values: CDR1 LNHDA, CDR2 SQIVND (reference sequence). The CDR3 nucleotides are TGTGCCAGTAGTGTGTCGTCGCCAACTTCACCCCTCCACTTC. It is translated as CASSVSSPTSPLHF.

The V gene is TRBV7-8, the J gene TRBJ2-5, with unresolved D. CDR3 length: 13 amino acids. The germline V gene encodes CDR1 SGHVS and CDR2 FQNEAQ. Trimming shortened V by 7 bases and J by 2 bases, and 11 bases separated the two germline ends. The CDR3 region has the DNA TGTGCCAGCACCCGGACGCCGCAAGAGACCCAGTACTTC. This encodes CASTRTPQETQYF.

This sequence joins TRBV19 and TRBJ2-1; D unresolved. The V end was cut by 2 bases, the J end by 6 bases, with 17 bases between. This CDR3 has 16 residues. In germline, CDR1 is LNHDA, CDR2 SQIVND (reference sequence). CDR3 coding DNA: TGTGCCAGTAGTATAATTGTCGTGGGTTTACTCAATGAGCAGTTCTTC. Protein sequence: CASSIIVVGLLNEQFF.

In its sample, this clonotype was seen a few times. V is TRBV29-1 and J is TRBJ2-2, with TRBD2 identical over 11 bases. The CDR3 sequence is 16 residues long. CDR1 and CDR2 from the germline V gene are SQVTM and ANQGSEA. The trim removed 4 bases at V and 0 bases at J, leaving 4 bases unmatched. The CDR3 loop reads CSVAGTSGTNTGELFF. CDR3 nucleotides: TGCAGCGTTGCCGGGACTAGCGGTACGAACACCGGGGAGCTGTTTTTT.

This clonotype was found many times. The chain has TRBV7-9 and TRBJ2-7, with D possibly TRBD2 on 6 matching bases. The germline CDR1 and CDR2 sequences are SEHNR and FQNEAQ (reference sequence). V was trimmed by 0 bases and J by 4 bases, leaving 10 bases between them. The CDR3 contains 14 residues. Here the CDR3 DNA reads TGTGCCAGCAGCTTAGCCGGGAGAGATTACGAGCAGTACTTC. Residues: CASSLAGRDYEQYF.

This clonotype was found a few times. This chain links TRBV19 with TRBJ1-2; D unclear. Trimming took off 7 bases at V and 7 bases at J, with 10 bases between the two ends. Germline values: CDR1 LNHDA, CDR2 SQIVND (reference sequence). The CDR3 extends over 11 amino acids. The CDR3, as DNA: TGTGCCAGTACGGATTCAGTTGGCTACACCTTC. This translates into CASTDSVGYTF.

On this clonotype itself: Possible read error: a much larger clone is one base away. CDR3 sequence reads: CASSSEQMNRCEQYF. The CDR3 nucleotides read TGTGCCAGCAGTTCGGAACAAATGAATAGGTGCGAGCAGTACTTC. The chain employs TRBV10-3 and TRBJ2-7; D call uncertain. Per the germline V gene, CDR1 is ENHRY and CDR2 is SYGVKD. The CDR3 length is 15 residues.

This clonotype was detected many times. This rearrangement joins TRBV12-3 or TRBV12-4 to TRBJ2-3, with D perhaps assigned TRBD1 or TRBD2 (5 bases each). The CDR3 spans 15 residues. V was clipped by 5 bases and J by 3 bases, with 15 bases between them. CDR3: CASSAGTKITDTQYF. The CDR3 DNA reads as TGTGCCAGCAGTGCCGGGACCAAAATTACAGATACGCAGTATTTT.

This clonotype was picked up many times. This chain uses TRBV27 with TRBJ1-3; possible D gene TRBD1, 5 bases. The germline CDR1 and CDR2 sequences are MNHEY and SMNVEV (reference sequence). CDR3 length: 10 residues. Trimming cost V 5 bases and J 11 bases, with 7 bases left between them. DNA for the CDR3: TGTGCCAGCAGTAGGGACTCCATATATTTT. Translating gives CASSRDSIYF.

There are many counts of this clonotype. The V call is TRBV20-1, the J call TRBJ2-7, with 10 nucleotides matching TRBD2. Germline V gives CDR1 DFQATT, CDR2 SNEGSKA (reference sequence). The CDR3 contains 16 residues. Germline trimming cut 2 bases from V and 5 bases from J; bases unmatched to any gene: 12. CDR3 sequence (DNA): TGCAGTGCTAGACTAGCGGGGGCTAAGATCTTCCACGAGCAGTACTTC. Residues: CSARLAGAKIFHEQYF.

This clonotype has just a few counts. V and J are TRBV7-3 and TRBJ2-7; 7 nucleotides match TRBD1. CDR3 length: 12 residues. With 5 bases clipped from V and 6 bases from J, the junction kept 4 bases outside the gene matches. Germline values: CDR1 SGHTA, CDR2 FQGTGA. DNA of the CDR3: TGTGCCAGCAGCACGACAGGGAGCGAGCAGTACTTC. Translated: CASSTTGSEQYF.

The genes are TRBV4-1 and TRBJ2-5; tentative D call: TRBD1 (5 bases). The length of the CDR3 is 15 residues. The germline CDR1 and CDR2 sequences are MGHRA and YSYEKL. The V end was cut by 0 bases, the J end by 5 bases, with 13 bases between. The CDR3 here is CASSQDGAGSETQYF. The CDR3 bases are TGCGCCAGCAGCCAAGATGGAGCAGGGTCTGAGACCCAGTACTTC.

In its sample, this clonotype was seen many times. The V and J genes are TRBV20-1 and TRBJ2-5; the match to TRBD1 covers 7 bases. This CDR3 region has 12 residues. V shed 5 bases, J shed 5 bases, and the junction held 5 bases outside the gene matches. Germline CDR1 is DFQATT and CDR2 is SNEGSKA (reference sequence). The CDR3 sequence is CSAFRDSETQYF. The CDR3 bases are TGCAGTGCTTTCCGGGACAGCGAGACCCAGTACTTC.

The J gene is TRBJ1-4, the V gene TRBV2; TRBD1 aligns across 9 bases. Trimming removed 9 bases from V and 4 bases from J; junction bases left unmatched: 3. The germline CDR1 and CDR2 sequences are SNHLY and FYNNEI. This CDR3 is 13 amino acids long. CDR3 residues: CASRGQGNEKLFF. The CDR3 region has the DNA TGTGCCAGTCGGGGACAGGGTAATGAAAAACTGTTTTTT.